Below, 5 T cell receptor beta chains from the same sample are listed, as sequenced in a study of Graves' ophthalmopathy and Graves' hyperthyroidism. Investigators amplified TCR beta CDR3 regions from RNA transcripts. RT-PCR with HTBI primers came first, then second-round multiplex PCR. TCRdb fed the multiplex PCR reads into MiXCR, producing one record per CDR3 protein. The repertoire consists of approximately 700,000 distinct CDR3 sequences, with over 40% occurring once and the leading ten covering over 2.5%. Material for sequencing was peripheral blood. The receptors were sampled from an adult man with Graves' ophthalmopathy.

Many counts were recorded for this clonotype. V usage is TRBV9 and J usage is TRBJ2-5; no clear D. Trimming shortened V by 3 bases and J by 2 bases, and 8 bases separated the two germline ends. Per the germline V gene, CDR1 is SGDLS and CDR2 is YYNGEE. The CDR3 spans 13 residues. CDR3 DNA sequence: TGTGCCAGCAGCGAAGACATACAAGAGACCCAGTACTTC. It yields the protein CASSEDIQETQYF.

To note about this clonotype: The junction shows a germline mismatch at one end, possibly a read error. V is TRBV5-4 and J is TRBJ2-7; 11 nucleotides align to TRBD1. Germline V gene sequence: CDR1 SGHNT, CDR2 YYREEE (reference sequence). The length of the CDR3 is 14 residues. CDR3 protein: CASSPGQGDYEHYF. CDR3 nucleotides: TGTGCCAGCAGCCCGGGACAGGGGGACTACGAGCACTACTTC.

J is TRBJ1-5 and V is TRBV7-2, with D possibly TRBD1 on 5 matching bases. The CDR3 spans 16 residues. Germline CDR1 is SGHTA and CDR2 is FQGNSA. V shed 4 bases and J shed 8 bases, with 21 bases lying between them. The CDR3 loop is CASSYYLAGVAEPQHF. In DNA, the CDR3 is TGTGCCAGCAGCTATTACCTAGCGGGGGTGGCGGAGCCCCAGCATTTT. Together with reference TRBV7-2 and TRBJ1-5, the CDR3 gives the full variable domain: GAGVSQSPSNKVTEKGKDVELRCDPISGHTALYWYRQSLGQGLEFLIYFQGNSAPDKSGLPSDRFSAERTGGSVSTLTIQRTQQEDSAVYLCASSYYLAGVAEPQHFGDGTRLSIL.

This clonotype has at least ten counts. The chain has TRBV10-3 and TRBJ2-7, with TRBD1 matching over 12 bases. With V trimmed by 6 bases and J by 6 bases, 6 bases remained unmatched. The CDR3 covers 14 residues. Germline V lookup: CDR1 ENHRY, CDR2 SYGVKD. CDR3 coding DNA: TGTGCCATCAGCCCGGGACAGGGGGCGCGCGAGCAGTACTTC. It specifies CAISPGQGAREQYF.

This chain connects TRBV2 to TRBJ2-7; perhaps TRBD1 as D (7 bases). The CDR3 length is 13 residues. V gave up 3 bases and J gave up 7 bases, with 13 bases separating them. Germline CDR1 is SNHLY and CDR2 is FYNNEI. CDR3: CASSDQGGLEQYF. The CDR3, as DNA: TGTGCCAGCAGTGATCAGGGGGGATTGGAGCAGTACTTC.